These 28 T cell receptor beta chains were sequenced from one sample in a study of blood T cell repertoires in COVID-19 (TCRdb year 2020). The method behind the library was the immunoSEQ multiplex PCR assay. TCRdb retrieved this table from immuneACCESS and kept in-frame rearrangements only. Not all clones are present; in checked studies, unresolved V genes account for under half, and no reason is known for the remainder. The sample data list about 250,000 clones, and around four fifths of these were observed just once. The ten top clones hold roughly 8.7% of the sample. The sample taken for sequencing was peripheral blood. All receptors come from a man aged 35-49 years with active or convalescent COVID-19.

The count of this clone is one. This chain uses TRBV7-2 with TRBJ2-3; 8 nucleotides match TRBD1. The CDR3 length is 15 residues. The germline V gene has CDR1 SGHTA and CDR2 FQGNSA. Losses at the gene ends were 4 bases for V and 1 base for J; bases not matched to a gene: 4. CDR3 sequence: CASSSRGQGTDTQYF. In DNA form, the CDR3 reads TGTGCCAGCAGCTCCAGGGGACAGGGCACAGATACGCAGTATTTT.

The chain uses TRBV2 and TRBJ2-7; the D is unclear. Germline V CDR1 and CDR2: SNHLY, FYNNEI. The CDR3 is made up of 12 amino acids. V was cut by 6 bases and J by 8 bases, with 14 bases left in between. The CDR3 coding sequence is TGTGCCAGCAGCGGTGACACCTTTCAGCAGTACTTC. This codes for CASSGDTFQQYF.

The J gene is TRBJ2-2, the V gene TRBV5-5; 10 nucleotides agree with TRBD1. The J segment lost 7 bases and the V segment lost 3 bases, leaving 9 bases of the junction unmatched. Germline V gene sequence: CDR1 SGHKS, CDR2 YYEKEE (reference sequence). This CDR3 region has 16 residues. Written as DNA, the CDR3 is TGTGCCAGCAGCTGGTGGACAGGGGGATCGAACGGGGAGCTGTTTTTT. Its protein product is CASSWWTGGSNGELFF.

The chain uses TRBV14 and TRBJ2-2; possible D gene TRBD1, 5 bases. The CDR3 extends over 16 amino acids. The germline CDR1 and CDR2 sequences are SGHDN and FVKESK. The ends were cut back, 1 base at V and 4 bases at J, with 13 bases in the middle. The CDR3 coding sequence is TGTGCCAGCAGCCAAGGGCTTCAGGGCGGCACCGGGGAGCTGTTTTTT. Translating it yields CASSQGLQGGTGELFF.

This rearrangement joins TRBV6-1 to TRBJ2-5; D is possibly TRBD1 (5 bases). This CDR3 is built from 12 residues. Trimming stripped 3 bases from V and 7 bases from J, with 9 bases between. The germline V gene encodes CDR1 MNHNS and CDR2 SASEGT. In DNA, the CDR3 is TGTGCCAGCAGTGACAGGGTAGCGACCCAGTACTTC. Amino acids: CASSDRVATQYF.

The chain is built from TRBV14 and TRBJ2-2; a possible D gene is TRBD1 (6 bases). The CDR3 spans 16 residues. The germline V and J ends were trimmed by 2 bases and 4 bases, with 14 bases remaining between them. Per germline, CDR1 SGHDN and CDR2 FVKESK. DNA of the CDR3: TGTGCCAGCAGCCAACTTACAGGGAAGGGCACCGGGGAGCTGTTTTTT. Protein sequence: CASSQLTGKGTGELFF.

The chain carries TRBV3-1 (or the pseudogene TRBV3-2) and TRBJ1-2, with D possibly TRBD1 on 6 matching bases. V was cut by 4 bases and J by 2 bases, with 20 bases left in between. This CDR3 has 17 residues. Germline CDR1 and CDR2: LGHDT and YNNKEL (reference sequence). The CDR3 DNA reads TGTGCCAGCAGCCTTACACGCCGGGACAATGGGAACTATGGCTACACCTTC. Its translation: CASSLTRRDNGNYGYTF.

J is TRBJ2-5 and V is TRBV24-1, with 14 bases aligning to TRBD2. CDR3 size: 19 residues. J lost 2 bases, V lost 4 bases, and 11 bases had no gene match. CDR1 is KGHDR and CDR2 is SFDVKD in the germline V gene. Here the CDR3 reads CATSDPRTSGRIGQETQYF. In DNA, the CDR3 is TGTGCCACCAGTGACCCCCGGACTAGCGGGAGGATAGGGCAAGAGACCCAGTACTTC.

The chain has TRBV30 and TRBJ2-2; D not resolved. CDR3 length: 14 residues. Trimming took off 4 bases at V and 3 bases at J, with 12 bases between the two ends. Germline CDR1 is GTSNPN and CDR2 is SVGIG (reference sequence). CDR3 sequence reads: CAWNYLFDTGELFF. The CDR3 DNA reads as TGTGCCTGGAACTACCTGTTTGACACCGGGGAGCTGTTTTTT. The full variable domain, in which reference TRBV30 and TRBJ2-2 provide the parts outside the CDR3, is SQTIHQWPATLVQPVGSPLSLECTVEGTSNPNLYWYRQAAGRGLQLLFYSVGIGQISSEVPQNLSASRPQDRQFILSSKKLLLSDSGFYLCAWNYLFDTGELFFGEGSRLTVL.

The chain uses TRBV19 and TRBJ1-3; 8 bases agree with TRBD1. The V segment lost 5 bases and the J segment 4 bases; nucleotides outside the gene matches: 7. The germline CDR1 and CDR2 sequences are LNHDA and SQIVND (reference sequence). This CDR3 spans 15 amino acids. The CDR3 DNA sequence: TGTGCCAGTAGTTTCCAGACAGGGGCCGGAAACACCATATATTTT. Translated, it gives CASSFQTGAGNTIYF.

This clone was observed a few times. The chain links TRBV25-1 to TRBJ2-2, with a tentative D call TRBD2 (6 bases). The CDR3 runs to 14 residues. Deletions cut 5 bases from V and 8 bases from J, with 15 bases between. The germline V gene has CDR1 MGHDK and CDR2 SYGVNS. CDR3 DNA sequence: TGTGCCAGCAGTTCAACTAGGGGACTGGGGGAGCTGTTTTTT. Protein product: CASSSTRGLGELFF.

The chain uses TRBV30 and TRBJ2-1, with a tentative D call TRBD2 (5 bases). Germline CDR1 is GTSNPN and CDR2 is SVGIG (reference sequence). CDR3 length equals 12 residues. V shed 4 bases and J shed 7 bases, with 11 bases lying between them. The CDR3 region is CAWKNEGNEQFF. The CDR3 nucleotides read TGTGCCTGGAAAAACGAGGGAAATGAGCAGTTCTTC.

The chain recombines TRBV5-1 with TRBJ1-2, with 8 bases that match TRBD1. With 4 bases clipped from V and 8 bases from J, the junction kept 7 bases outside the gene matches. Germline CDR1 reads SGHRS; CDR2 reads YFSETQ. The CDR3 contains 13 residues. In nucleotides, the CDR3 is TGCGCCAGCAGCCTAGACAGGGGCTGGGGCTACACCTTC. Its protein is CASSLDRGWGYTF.

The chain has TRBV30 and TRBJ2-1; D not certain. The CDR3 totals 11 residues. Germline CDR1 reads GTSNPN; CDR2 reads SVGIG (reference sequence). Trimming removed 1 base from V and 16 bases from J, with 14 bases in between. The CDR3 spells CAWSGLGLAFF. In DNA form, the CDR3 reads TGTGCCTGGAGTGGACTCGGCTTAGCTTTCTTC. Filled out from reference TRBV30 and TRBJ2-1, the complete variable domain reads SQTIHQWPATLVQPVGSPLSLECTVEGTSNPNLYWYRQAAGRGLQLLFYSVGIGQISSEVPQNLSASRPQDRQFILSSKKLLLSDSGFYLCAWSGLGLAFFGPGTRLTVL.

CDR3 nucleotide sequence: TGTGCCAGCAGCCCACTTCGACTATCAGGGGCTGGAAACACCATATATTTT. It encodes CASSPLRLSGAGNTIYF. The V call is TRBV7-2, the J call TRBJ1-3; tentatively, D is TRBD1 (6 bases). CDR3 length: 17 amino acids. V gave up 5 bases and J gave up 2 bases, with 19 bases separating them. Per germline, CDR1 SGHTA and CDR2 FQGNSA.

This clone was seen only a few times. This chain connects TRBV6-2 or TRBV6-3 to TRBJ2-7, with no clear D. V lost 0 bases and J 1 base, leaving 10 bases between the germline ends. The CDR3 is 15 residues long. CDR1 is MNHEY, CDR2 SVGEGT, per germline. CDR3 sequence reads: CASSYSSTASYEQYF. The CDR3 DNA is TGTGCCAGCAGTTACTCATCGACTGCATCCTACGAGCAGTACTTC.

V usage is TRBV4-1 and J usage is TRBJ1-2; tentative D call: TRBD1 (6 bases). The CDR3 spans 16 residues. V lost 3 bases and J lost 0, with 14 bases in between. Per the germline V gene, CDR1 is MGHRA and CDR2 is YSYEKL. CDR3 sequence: CASSQEGTRANYGYTF. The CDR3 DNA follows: TGCGCCAGCAGCCAGGAAGGGACACGAGCTAACTATGGCTACACCTTC.

The CDR3 here is CASSLGRGGNTGELFF. The CDR3 region has the DNA TGTGCCAGCAGTTTAGGTCGGGGTGGCAACACCGGGGAGCTGTTTTTT. J is TRBJ2-2 and V is TRBV28, with D perhaps matching TRBD2 (5 bases). Germline V gene data show CDR1 as MDHEN and CDR2 as SYDVKM. The length of the CDR3 is 16 residues. With 2 bases removed from V and 2 bases from J, the gap between germline ends came to 12 bases.

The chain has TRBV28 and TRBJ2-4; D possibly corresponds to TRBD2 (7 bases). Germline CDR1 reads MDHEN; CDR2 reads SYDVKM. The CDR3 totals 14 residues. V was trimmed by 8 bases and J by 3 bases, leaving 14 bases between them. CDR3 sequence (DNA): TGTGCCAGCGGGGGGGCAGTTGGCAAAAACATTCAGTACTTC. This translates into CASGGAVGKNIQYF. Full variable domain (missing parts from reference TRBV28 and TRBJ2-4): DVKVTQSSRYLVKRTGEKVFLECVQDMDHENMFWYRQDPGLGLRLIYFSYDVKMKEKGDIPEGYSVSREKKERFSLILESASTNQTSMYLCASGGAVGKNIQYFGAGTRLSVL.

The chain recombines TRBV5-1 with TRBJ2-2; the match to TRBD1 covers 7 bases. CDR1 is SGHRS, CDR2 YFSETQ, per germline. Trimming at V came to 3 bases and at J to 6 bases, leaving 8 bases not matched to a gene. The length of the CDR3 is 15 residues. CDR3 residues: CASSWDSLGAGELFF. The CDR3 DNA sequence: TGCGCCAGCAGCTGGGACAGCCTAGGGGCCGGGGAGCTGTTTTTT.

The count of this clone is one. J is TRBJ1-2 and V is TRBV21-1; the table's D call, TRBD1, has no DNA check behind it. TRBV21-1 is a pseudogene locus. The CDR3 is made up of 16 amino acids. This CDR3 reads CASSNFRGTGGAGYTF. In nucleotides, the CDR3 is TGTGCCAGCAGCAATTTTCGAGGGACAGGGGGCGCCGGCTACACCTTC.

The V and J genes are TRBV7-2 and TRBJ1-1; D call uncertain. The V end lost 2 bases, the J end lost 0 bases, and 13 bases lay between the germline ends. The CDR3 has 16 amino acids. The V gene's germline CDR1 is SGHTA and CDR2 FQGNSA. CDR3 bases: TGTGCCAGCAGCTTAAGGCCGGGGAGAATGAACACTGAAGCTTTCTTT. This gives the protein CASSLRPGRMNTEAFF.

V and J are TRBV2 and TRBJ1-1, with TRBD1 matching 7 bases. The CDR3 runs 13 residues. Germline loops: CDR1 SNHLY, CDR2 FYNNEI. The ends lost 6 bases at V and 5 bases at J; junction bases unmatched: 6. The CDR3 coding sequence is TGTGCCAGCAGCGACAGGGTAGTAACTGAAGCTTTCTTT. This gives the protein CASSDRVVTEAFF.

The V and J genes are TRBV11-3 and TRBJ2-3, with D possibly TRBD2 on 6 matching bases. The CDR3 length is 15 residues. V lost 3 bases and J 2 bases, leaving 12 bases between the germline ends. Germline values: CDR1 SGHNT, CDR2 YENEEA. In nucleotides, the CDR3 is TGTGCCAGCAGCTTCTTAGCGGAACCCACAGATACGCAGTATTTT. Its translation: CASSFLAEPTDTQYF.

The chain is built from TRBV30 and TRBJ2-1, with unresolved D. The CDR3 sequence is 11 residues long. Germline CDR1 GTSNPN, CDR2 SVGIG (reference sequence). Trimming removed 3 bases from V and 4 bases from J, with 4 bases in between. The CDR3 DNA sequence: TGTGCCTGGAGCGGTTACAATGAGCAGTTCTTC. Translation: CAWSGYNEQFF. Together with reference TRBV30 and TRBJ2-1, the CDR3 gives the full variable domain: SQTIHQWPATLVQPVGSPLSLECTVEGTSNPNLYWYRQAAGRGLQLLFYSVGIGQISSEVPQNLSASRPQDRQFILSSKKLLLSDSGFYLCAWSGYNEQFFGPGTRLTVL.

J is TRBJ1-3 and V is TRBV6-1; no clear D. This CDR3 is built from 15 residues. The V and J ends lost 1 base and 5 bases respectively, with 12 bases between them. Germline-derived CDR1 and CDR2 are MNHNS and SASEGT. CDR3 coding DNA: TGTGCCAGCAGTGAAGACGAGGGTACCAGAAACACCATATATTTT. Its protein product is CASSEDEGTRNTIYF.

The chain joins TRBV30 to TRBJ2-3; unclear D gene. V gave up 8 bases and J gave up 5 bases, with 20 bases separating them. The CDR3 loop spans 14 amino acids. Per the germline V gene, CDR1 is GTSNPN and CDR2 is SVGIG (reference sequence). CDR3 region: CAGVNAYRRDTQYF. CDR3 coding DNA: TGTGCCGGGGTAAACGCGTATAGAAGAGATACGCAGTATTTT.

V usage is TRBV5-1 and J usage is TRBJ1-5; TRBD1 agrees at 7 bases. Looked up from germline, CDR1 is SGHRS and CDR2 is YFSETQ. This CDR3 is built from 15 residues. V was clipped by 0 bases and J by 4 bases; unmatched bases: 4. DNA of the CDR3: TGCGCCAGCAGCTTGGGGGGACAGTTAAATCAGCCCCAGCATTTT. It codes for CASSLGGQLNQPQHF.